Given below is one T cell receptor beta chain in context. Its antigen is unknown. This CDR3 has 14 residues. V lost 4 bases and J lost 4, with 16 bases in between. Germline V gene lookup returns CDR1 SQVTM and CDR2 ANQGSEA. The record originates from a study of CD8 T cells in ankylosing spondylitis. Points from the study as a whole: There was a TCR beta motif, made of several highly homologous variants, that appeared characteristic of ankylosing spondylitis blood.

One entry per CDR3 protein results from TCRdb running MiXCR on the 5' RACE reads. Of over 450,000 distinct CDR3 sequences listed, roughly 12% are singletons. Sequencing was done on a sample of blood, either unsorted or a sorted T cell fraction (not recorded which). The J gene is TRBJ1-1, the V gene TRBV29-1; D is unresolved. This clonotype was obtained from a male donor with ankylosing spondylitis. CDR3 DNA: TGCAGCGTTGTAGGCGTAGGGTGGGTCACTGAAGCTTTCTTT. It yields the protein CSVVGVGWVTEAFF.